Sequencing of this T cell receptor (beta chain) was carried out in a study of PD-1 blockade in classical Hodgkin lymphoma (dated by TCRdb to between 2020 and 2021). Some background on the complete study: Nivolumab dosing was 3 mg/kg intravenously every 2 weeks, continuing until either disease progression or unacceptable toxicity. A peripheral blood immune signature of response to PD-1 blockade in classical Hodgkin lymphoma was defined using TCR beta sequencing and CyTOF. Study-wide conclusions, independent of this receptor: Baseline TCR diversity was reported as lower in newly diagnosed patients than in healthy donors, and lower still in relapsed/refractory patients. CD4+ but not CD8+ TCR diversity rose significantly by C4D1 (p=0.0027 vs p=0.16), most apparent in complete responders (p=0.02). The study was restricted to a single clinical trial cohort, and the causes of repertoire differences, possibly disease activity or prior therapy, were left undefined. Diversity was lower in patients who began nivolumab less than 1 year after ASCT, so these patients were left out of later analyses to avoid confounding by immune reconstitution. Baseline diversity similar to that of newly diagnosed patients was observed in trial patients achieving complete response, whereas significantly lower diversity was observed in partial responders and progressors.

Between the V and J ends, shortened by 8 bases and 2 bases respectively, the junction contains 9 bases. The CDR3 covers 12 residues, taking in both the cysteine and the phenylalanine. The CDR3 DNA has 36 bases and is translated from base 1. From a lookup of the germline V gene, CDR1 and CDR2 are MGHDK and SYGVNS. Genomic DNA was isolated using the Qiagen DNeasy kit from unsorted PBMCs as well as from negatively selected CD4+ and CD8+ fractions. Using primers that anneal to V and J segments, immunoSEQ multiplex PCR amplified the TCR beta CDR3 regions. Amplification bias was minimized using a synthetic immune receptor repertoire, and residual bias was removed computationally after sequencing. Per the original workflow: Custom Python scripts were used to quantify repertoire diversity as the Shannon entropy index. The unsorted, CD4+ and CD8+ repertoires were each analyzed separately, with the exception of combined analyses, where CD4+ and CD8+ sequences were merged in silico. A clone was considered expanded if an increase in frequency of at least 2-fold after treatment relative to C1D1 was found, and a pseudocount of 0.5 was applied to clones undetected at baseline. Singleton clones were defined as clones with 0 or 1 copy at C1D1, and non-singleton clones were defined as clones with 2 or more copies. By matching protein sequences in sorted samples from the same patient, clones expanded in unsorted samples were annotated as CD4+, CD8+ or unknown. Wilcoxon tests on paired samples were used to test diversity changes from C1D1 to C4D1. TCRdb carries this immuneACCESS record with in-frame sequences only. Its versions omit some clonotypes, under half of them owing to an unresolved V gene in the studies checked, with the rest unexplained. Clone size and V and J calls were adopted from that table, with D and trimming inferred from the DNA. This sample lists 45,000 to 55,000 clones; under 80% were detected once. The ten largest make up about 12% of the sample.

This clone was seen a single time. Its cognate antigen has yet to be identified. Per-nucleotide qualities are absent, and no much larger clonotype sits a single base away. The time point tag for this specimen amounts to: cycle 4 day 1 (C4D1), after 6 weeks of nivolumab. Every trial patient had relapsed after autologous stem cell transplantation, and cohorts A, B and C differed in prior brentuximab vedotin exposure. The trial cohort included 55 to 65 patients with relapsed/refractory classical Hodgkin lymphoma, and each patient had a best overall response of complete response, partial response or progressive disease. Single-agent nivolumab was administered to trial patients in the multi-cohort phase II CheckMate 205 trial. An independent review committee assessed best overall response using the 2007 International Working Group response criteria. Trial PBMCs were collected just before the start of nivolumab (C1D1) and during therapy at cycle 2 day 1 and cycle 4 day 1. Peripheral blood was collected in 8 mL Vacutainer Cell Preparation Tubes, from which PBMCs were isolated by centrifugation and then cryopreserved.

This sequence originates from a human donor with classical Hodgkin lymphoma. The sample was peripheral blood mononuclear cells (PBMCs), taken before the fourth cycle of nivolumab. The rearranged chain carries TRBV25-1 and TRBJ2-5; 5 matching bases give a weak D call of TRBD1. CDR3 reads: CASWGVQETQYF. The base sequence is TGTGCCAGCTGGGGCGTTCAAGAGACCCAGTACTTC.